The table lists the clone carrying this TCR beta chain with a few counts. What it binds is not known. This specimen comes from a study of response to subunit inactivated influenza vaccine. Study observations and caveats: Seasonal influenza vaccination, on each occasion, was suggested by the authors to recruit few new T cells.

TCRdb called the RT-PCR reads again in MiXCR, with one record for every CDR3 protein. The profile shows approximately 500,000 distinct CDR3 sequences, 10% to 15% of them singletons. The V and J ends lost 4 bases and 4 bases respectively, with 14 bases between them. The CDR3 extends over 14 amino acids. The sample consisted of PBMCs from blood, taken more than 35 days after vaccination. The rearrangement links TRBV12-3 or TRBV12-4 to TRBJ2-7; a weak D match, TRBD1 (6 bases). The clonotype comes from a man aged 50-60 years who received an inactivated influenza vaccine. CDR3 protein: CASSSTGTLYEQYF. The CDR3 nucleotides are TGTGCCAGCAGTTCGACCGGGACACTGTACGAGCAGTACTTC.